The clone carrying this T cell receptor beta chain occurred many times. This sample is drawn from a study of T-cell reconstitution after alpha-beta-depleted transplantation in children. During its preparation, the TCRbeta library received unique molecular identifiers. One entry per CDR3 protein, called by TCRdb with MiXCR from the PCR reads. Found here are 240,000 or so distinct CDR3 sequences, about 11% of them singletons; the top ten hold over 2.5%. V lost 3 bases and J 4 bases, leaving 5 bases between the germline ends. Germline V lookup: CDR1 SGHRS, CDR2 YFSETQ. The CDR3 spans 12 residues. This chain links TRBV5-1 with TRBJ2-1; D uncertain. This receptor was obtained from a human donor who donated a stem cell graft to a child with acute lymphoblastic leukemia. This sample comprised PBMCs from the stem cell graft donor, obtained from the stem cell graft. CDR3 in amino acids: CASSSDYNEQFF. CDR3 DNA: TGCGCCAGCAGCTCCGATTACAATGAGCAGTTCTTC.